The subject of this entry is one T cell receptor beta chain. The antigen remains unidentified. Germline CDR1 and CDR2: SGHRS and YFSETQ. CDR3 length: 15 residues. Germline trimming cut 1 base from V and 7 bases from J; bases unmatched to any gene: 6. 60 Vbeta and 13 Jbeta primers were used in PCR. TCRdb's table, derived via immunoSEQ multiplex PCR, lists solely in-frame clones and lacks some. The table has 150,000 or so clones, approximately 75% seen once. The data originate from a study of cytomegalovirus exposure and HLA in healthy donors. Findings and caveats of the study: With later analysis, a missense DCLRE1C variant became linked to TCR beta V- and J-gene trimming. Follow-up analysis seemed to connect common viral pathogens with several of the most significant clusters identified.

This chain uses TRBV5-1 with TRBJ2-1, with 9 nucleotides matching TRBD1. This sequence was found in a man between 18 and 29 years old in good health and CMV-seronegative. Source material: PBMCs. This CDR3 is CASSLSGTGRNEQFF. The CDR3 region has the DNA TGCGCCAGCAGCTTGTCAGGGACAGGGAGAAATGAGCAGTTCTTC.